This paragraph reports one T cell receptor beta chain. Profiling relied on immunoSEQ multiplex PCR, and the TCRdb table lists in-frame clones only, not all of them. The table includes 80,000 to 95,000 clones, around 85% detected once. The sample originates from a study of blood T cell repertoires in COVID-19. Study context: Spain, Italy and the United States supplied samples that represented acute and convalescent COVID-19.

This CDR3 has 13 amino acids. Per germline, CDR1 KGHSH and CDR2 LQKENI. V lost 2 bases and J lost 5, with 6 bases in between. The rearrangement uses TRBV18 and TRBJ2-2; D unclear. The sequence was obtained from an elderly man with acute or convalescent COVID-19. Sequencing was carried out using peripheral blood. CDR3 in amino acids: CASSPTRTGELFF. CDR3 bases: TGTGCCAGCTCACCAACCAGGACCGGGGAGCTGTTTTTT.